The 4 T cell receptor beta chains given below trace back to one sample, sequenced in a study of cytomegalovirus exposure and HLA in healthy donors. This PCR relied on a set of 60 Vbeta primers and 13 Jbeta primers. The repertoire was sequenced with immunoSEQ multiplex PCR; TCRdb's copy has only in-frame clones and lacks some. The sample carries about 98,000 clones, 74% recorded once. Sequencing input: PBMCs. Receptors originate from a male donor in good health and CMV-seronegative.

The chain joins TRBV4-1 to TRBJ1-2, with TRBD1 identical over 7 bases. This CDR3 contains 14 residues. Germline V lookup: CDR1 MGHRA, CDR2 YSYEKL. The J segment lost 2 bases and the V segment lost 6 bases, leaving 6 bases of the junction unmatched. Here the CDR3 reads CASSHAGGNYGYTF. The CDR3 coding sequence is TGCGCCAGCAGTCATGCAGGGGGAAACTATGGCTACACCTTC.

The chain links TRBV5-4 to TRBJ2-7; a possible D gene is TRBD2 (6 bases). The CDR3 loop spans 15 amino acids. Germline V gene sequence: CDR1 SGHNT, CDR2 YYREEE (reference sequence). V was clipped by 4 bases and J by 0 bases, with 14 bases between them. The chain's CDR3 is CASSLGTLSSYEQYF. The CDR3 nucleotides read TGTGCCAGCAGCCTGGGGACTCTCAGCTCCTACGAGCAGTACTTC.

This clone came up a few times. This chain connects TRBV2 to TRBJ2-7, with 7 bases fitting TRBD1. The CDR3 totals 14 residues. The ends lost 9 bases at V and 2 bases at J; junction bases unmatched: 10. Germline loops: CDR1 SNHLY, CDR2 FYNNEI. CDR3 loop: CARNNKGAAYEQYF. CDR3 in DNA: TGTGCCAGAAACAATAAGGGGGCCGCCTACGAGCAGTACTTC.

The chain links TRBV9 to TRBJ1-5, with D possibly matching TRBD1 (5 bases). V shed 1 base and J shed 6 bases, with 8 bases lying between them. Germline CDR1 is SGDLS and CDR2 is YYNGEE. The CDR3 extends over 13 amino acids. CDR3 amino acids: CASSVSQGQPQHF. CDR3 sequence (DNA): TGTGCCAGCAGCGTATCCCAGGGTCAGCCCCAGCATTTT. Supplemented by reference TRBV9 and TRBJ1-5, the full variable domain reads DSGVTQTPKHLITATGQRVTLRCSPRSGDLSVYWYQQSLDQGLQFLIQYYNGEERAKGNILERFSAQQFPDLHSELNLSSLELGDSALYFCASSVSQGQPQHFGDGTRLSIL.